The clone carrying this T cell receptor beta chain was detected many times. Trimming removed 5 bases at V and 1 base at J, with 11 bases between. CDR3 length: 14 amino acids. CDR1 is SEHNR and CDR2 is FQNEAQ in the germline V gene (reference sequence). Unique molecular identifier tags were affixed to discrete cDNA molecules. TCRdb independently ran MiXCR on the 5' RACE reads; one entry per CDR3 protein. Counted here are tens of thousands of distinct CDR3 sequences, roughly 4.5% occurring once; the ten biggest clones make up 4.5% to 7%. These data come from a study of early T cells in non-severe SARS-CoV-2 infection.

Sequenced material: whole blood. This clonotype originated in an adult who was a healthcare worker with PCR-confirmed SARS-CoV-2 infection or an uninfected control (not recorded which). This sequence joins TRBV7-9 and TRBJ2-5, with a possible D match to TRBD1 (5 bases). The CDR3 loop is CASSPRTPQETQYF. The CDR3 DNA sequence: TGTGCCAGCAGCCCCAGGACACCCCAAGAGACCCAGTACTTC. The complete variable domain, with remaining parts taken from reference TRBV7-9 and TRBJ2-5, reads DTGVSQNPRHKITKRGQNVTFRCDPISEHNRLYWYRQTLGQGPEFLTYFQNEAQLEKSRLLSDRFSAERPKGSFSTLEIQRTEQGDSAMYLCASSPRTPQETQYFGPGTRLLVL.